The text below deals with one T cell receptor beta chain. Its antigen is undetermined. Unique molecular identifiers were present in the TCR beta cDNA libraries. Using its own MiXCR run on the PCR reads, TCRdb lists one record per CDR3 protein. In the table there are about 810,000 distinct CDR3 sequences, 53% of which are singletons. The sample belongs to a study of post-analysis software for immune sequencing data. Study overall: Relapsing-remitting, secondary progressive and progressive-relapsing forms made up the multiple sclerosis disease courses.

Study-wide results and caveats: Compared against controls, patients with multiple sclerosis displayed significantly lower normalized Chao1 diversity. In patients, a few TRBV segments were more frequent than in controls, with TRBV5-6, TRBV5-1 and TRBV20-1 among them. When the samples were clustered directly with F measure, those that had been prepared in the same batch showed strong co-clustering.

V was clipped by 5 bases and J by 5 bases, with 10 bases between them. The CDR3 has 12 amino acids. Looked up from germline, CDR1 is SEHNR and CDR2 is FQNEAQ (reference sequence). This sequence joins TRBV7-9 and TRBJ2-7; D remains ambiguous. Sample: blood. The receptor comes from a girl aged 5 to 17 with multiple sclerosis. The chain's CDR3 is CASSPNGNEQYF. The CDR3 DNA reads TGTGCCAGCAGCCCAAACGGTAACGAGCAGTACTTC. Drawing the rest from reference TRBV7-9 and TRBJ2-7, the complete variable domain is DTGVSQNPRHKITKRGQNVTFRCDPISEHNRLYWYRQTLGQGPEFLTYFQNEAQLEKSRLLSDRFSAERPKGSFSTLEIQRTEQGDSAMYLCASSPNGNEQYFGPGTRLTVT.